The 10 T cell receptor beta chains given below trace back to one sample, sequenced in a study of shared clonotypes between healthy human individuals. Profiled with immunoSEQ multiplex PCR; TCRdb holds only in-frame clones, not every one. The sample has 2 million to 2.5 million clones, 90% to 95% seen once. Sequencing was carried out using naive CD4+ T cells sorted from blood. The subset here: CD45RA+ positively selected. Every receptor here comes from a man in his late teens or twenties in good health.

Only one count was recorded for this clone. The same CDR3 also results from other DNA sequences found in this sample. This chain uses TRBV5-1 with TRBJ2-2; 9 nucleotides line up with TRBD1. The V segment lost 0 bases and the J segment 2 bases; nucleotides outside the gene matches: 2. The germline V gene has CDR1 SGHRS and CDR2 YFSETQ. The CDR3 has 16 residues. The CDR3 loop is CASSLVGQGNTGELFF. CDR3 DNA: TGCGCCAGCAGCTTGGTGGGACAGGGAAACACCGGGGAGCTGTTTTTT.

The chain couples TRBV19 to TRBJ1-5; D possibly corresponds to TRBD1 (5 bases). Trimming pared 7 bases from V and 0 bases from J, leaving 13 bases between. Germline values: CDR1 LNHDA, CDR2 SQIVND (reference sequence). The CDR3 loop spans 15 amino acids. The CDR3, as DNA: TGTGCCAGTAATGACAGACCTTATAGCAATCAGCCCCAGCATTTT. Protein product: CASNDRPYSNQPQHF.

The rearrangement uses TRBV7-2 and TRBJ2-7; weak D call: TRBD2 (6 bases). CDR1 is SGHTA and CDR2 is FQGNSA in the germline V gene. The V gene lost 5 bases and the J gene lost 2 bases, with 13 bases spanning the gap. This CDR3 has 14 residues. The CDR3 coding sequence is TGTGCCAGCAGCCCTAGCGCCGGACCCTACGAGCAGTACTTC. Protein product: CASSPSAGPYEQYF.

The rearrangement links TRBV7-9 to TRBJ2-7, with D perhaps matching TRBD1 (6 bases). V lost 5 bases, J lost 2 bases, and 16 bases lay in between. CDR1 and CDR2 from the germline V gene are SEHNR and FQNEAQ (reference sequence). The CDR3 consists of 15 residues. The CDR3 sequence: CASSDGGQSTYEQYF. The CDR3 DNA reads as TGTGCCAGCAGCGATGGGGGCCAGTCAACCTACGAGCAGTACTTC.

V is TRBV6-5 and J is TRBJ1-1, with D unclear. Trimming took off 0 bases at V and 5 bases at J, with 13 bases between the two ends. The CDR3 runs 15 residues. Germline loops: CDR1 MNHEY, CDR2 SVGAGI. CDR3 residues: CASSYSGGIGTEAFF. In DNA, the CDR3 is TGTGCCAGCAGTTACTCCGGAGGAATTGGTACTGAAGCTTTCTTT.

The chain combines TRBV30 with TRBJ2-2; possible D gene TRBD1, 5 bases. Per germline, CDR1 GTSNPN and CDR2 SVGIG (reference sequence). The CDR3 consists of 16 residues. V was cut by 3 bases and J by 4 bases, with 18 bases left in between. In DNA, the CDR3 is TGTGCCTGGAGGGGGCGGTCCCTACCGGCCACCGGGGAGCTGTTTTTT. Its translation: CAWRGRSLPATGELFF.

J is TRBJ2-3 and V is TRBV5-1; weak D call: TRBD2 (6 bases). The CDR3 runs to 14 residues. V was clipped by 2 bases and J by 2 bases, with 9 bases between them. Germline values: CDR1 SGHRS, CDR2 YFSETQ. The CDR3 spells CASSFGGNTDTQYF. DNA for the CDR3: TGCGCCAGCAGCTTTGGGGGGAACACAGATACGCAGTATTTT. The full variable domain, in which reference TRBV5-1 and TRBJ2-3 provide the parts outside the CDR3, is KAGVTQTPRYLIKTRGQQVTLSCSPISGHRSVSWYQQTPGQGLQFLFEYFSETQRNKGNFPGRFSGRQFSNSRSEMNVSTLELGDSALYLCASSFGGNTDTQYFGPGTRLTVL.

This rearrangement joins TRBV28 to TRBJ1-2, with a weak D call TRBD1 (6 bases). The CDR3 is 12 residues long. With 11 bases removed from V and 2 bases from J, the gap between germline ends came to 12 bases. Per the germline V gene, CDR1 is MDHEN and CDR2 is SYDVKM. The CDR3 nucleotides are TGTGCCGGATGGACAGTGAACTATGGCTACACCTTC. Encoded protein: CAGWTVNYGYTF.

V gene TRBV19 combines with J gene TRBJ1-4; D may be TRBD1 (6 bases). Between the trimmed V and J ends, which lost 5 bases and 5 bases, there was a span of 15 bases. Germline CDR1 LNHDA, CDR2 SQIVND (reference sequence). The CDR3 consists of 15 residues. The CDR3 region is CASSGSTGYNEKLFF. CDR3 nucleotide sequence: TGTGCCAGTAGTGGATCGACAGGCTACAATGAAAAACTGTTTTTT.

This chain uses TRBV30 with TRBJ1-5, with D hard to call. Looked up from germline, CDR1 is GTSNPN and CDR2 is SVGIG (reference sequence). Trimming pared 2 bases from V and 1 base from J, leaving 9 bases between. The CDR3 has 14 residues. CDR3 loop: CAWSSDGSNQPQHF. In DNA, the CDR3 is TGTGCCTGGAGTTCTGACGGGAGCAATCAGCCCCAGCATTTT.